Listed here is a single TCR beta chain. This specimen belongs to a study of monozygotic twins with inflammatory bowel disease. Input per TCR library consisted of 3500 ng of total RNA. The authors made each sample's cDNA in eight separate reactions. Template switching introduced UMIs that contain a 6-nucleotide sample barcode. TCRdb reprocessed the 5' RACE reads and reports one entry per CDR3 protein, with no DNA. The sample is made up of roughly 120,000 distinct CDR3 sequences, and the top ten hold roughly 12% of it. CDR3 length: 13 residues. Germline values: CDR1 LGHNA, CDR2 YNFKEQ. The chain combines TRBV4-2 with TRBJ2-3; no DNA is available, so the TRBD2 call from TCRdb remains unchecked. Sequenced: blood. The receptor's source is a human donor with ulcerative colitis or Crohn's disease, or a healthy co-twin of an affected twin (not recorded which). CDR3 residues: CASSQKLESGQYF.